The 27 T cell receptor beta chains below were found in one sample sequenced in a study of T cell repertoires in cytomegalovirus infection. One entry per CDR3 protein results from TCRdb running MiXCR on the reads. The sample lists around 630,000 distinct CDR3 sequences; about 24% were seen once. Material for sequencing was CD8+ T cells from PBMCs. The receptor source for this set is a human donor in good health (CMV status not recorded). Some clones in this sample may be carry-over from other donors' samples.

The rearrangement links TRBV6-1 to TRBJ1-1; D is undetermined. Per the germline V gene, CDR1 is MNHNS and CDR2 is SASEGT. V lost 8 bases, J lost 0 bases, and 16 bases lay in between. The CDR3 has 15 residues. In nucleotides, the CDR3 is TGTGCCAGCCCAGCTCAAAGGATCGTGAACACTGAAGCTTTCTTT. Translating it yields CASPAQRIVNTEAFF.

This chain connects TRBV7-9 to TRBJ2-1; D may be TRBD1 (6 bases). V was shortened by 5 bases and J by 3 bases, with 14 bases between the two germline ends. Germline V gene data show CDR1 as SEHNR and CDR2 as FQNEAQ (reference sequence). The CDR3 extends over 15 amino acids. The CDR3 loop reads CASSPRDKHYNEQFF. Written as DNA, the CDR3 is TGTGCCAGCAGCCCACGGGACAAACACTACAATGAGCAGTTCTTC.

The chain is built from TRBV27 and TRBJ2-3; maybe TRBD1 (6 bases). Germline V gives CDR1 MNHEY, CDR2 SMNVEV (reference sequence). With 5 bases removed from V and 2 bases from J, the gap between germline ends came to 14 bases. The CDR3 runs to 15 residues. The DNA for the CDR3 is TGTGCCAGCAGTGACCGGGACATTTTCACAGATACGCAGTATTTT. Translated: CASSDRDIFTDTQYF.

This clonotype was seen a few times. V is TRBV7-9 and J is TRBJ2-7; 8 nucleotides line up with TRBD1. V was clipped by 6 bases and J by 11 bases; unmatched bases: 15. CDR1 and CDR2 from the germline V gene are SEHNR and FQNEAQ (reference sequence). This CDR3 contains 14 residues. Here the CDR3 reads CASRPGQAPNGEYF. CDR3 sequence (DNA): TGTGCCAGCAGGCCGGGACAGGCCCCGAACGGGGAGTACTTC.

This chain joins TRBV2 and TRBJ2-3; D possibly uses TRBD1 or TRBD2 (6 bases each). The CDR3 runs to 13 residues. The V end was cut by 11 bases, the J end by 2 bases, with 14 bases between. CDR1 and CDR2 from the germline V gene are SNHLY and FYNNEI. The CDR3 reads CAQEGGNTDTQYF. CDR3 DNA sequence: TGTGCCCAAGAGGGGGGTAACACAGATACGCAGTATTTT. The full variable domain, with the rest looked up from reference TRBV2 and TRBJ2-3, is EPEVTQTPSHQVTQMGQEVILRCVPISNHLYFYWYRQILGQKVEFLVSFYNNEISEKSEIFDDQFSVERPDGSNFTLKIRSTKLEDSAMYFCAQEGGNTDTQYFGPGTRLTVL.

This clonotype was detected only a few times. In DNA form, the CDR3 reads TGCAGCGTTCTCCGGGACAGGGGACCCAATGAGCAGTTCTTC. Residues: CSVLRDRGPNEQFF. The J gene is TRBJ2-1, the V gene TRBV29-1; TRBD1 matches at 10 bases. The CDR3 extends over 14 amino acids. V was pared by 5 bases and J by 6 bases, with 7 bases of the junction left unmatched. CDR1 and CDR2 from the germline V gene are SQVTM and ANQGSEA.

In its sample, this clonotype was seen many times. This rearrangement joins TRBV28 to TRBJ1-4; D is unresolved. Germline V CDR1 and CDR2: MDHEN, SYDVKM. This CDR3 contains 14 residues. Trimming stripped 3 bases from V and 3 bases from J, with 8 bases between. CDR3 DNA: TGTGCCAGCAGTTTCGAGTACGCTAATGAAAAACTGTTTTTT. Protein sequence: CASSFEYANEKLFF.

This rearrangement joins TRBV20-1 to TRBJ2-7; no reliable D call. Germline CDR1 DFQATT, CDR2 SNEGSKA (reference sequence). Trimming took 0 bases from V and 3 from J, leaving 12 bases between them. The CDR3 is 14 amino acids. The CDR3 region has the DNA TGCAGTGCTAGAGATGCCAGGTTGGGCTACGAGCAGTACGTC. Its translation is CSARDARLGYEQYV.

This clonotype occurred a few times. This chain joins TRBV28 and TRBJ2-3; 7 bases line up with TRBD2. With 2 bases clipped from V and 10 bases from J, the junction kept 0 bases outside the gene matches. The germline V gene has CDR1 MDHEN and CDR2 SYDVKM. The CDR3 is made up of 11 amino acids. This CDR3 reads CASSLGGAQYF. The CDR3 nucleotides are TGTGCCAGCAGTTTAGGGGGGGCGCAGTATTTT.

The gene calls are TRBV3-1 and TRBJ1-1; no clear D gene. Germline V gene sequence: CDR1 LGHDT, CDR2 YNNKEL (reference sequence). This CDR3 region has 13 residues. The V gene lost 3 bases and the J gene lost 3 bases, with 8 bases spanning the gap. The CDR3 DNA sequence: TGTGCCAGCAGCCAGCCAAGCGACACTGAAGCTTTCTTT. As protein: CASSQPSDTEAFF.

The chain joins TRBV6-5 to TRBJ2-2; D ambiguous. CDR1 and CDR2 (germline): MNHEY, SVGAGI. The CDR3 extends over 18 amino acids. V lost 0 bases to trimming and J lost 1 base, with 15 bases between them. The CDR3 DNA is TGTGCCAGCAGTTACTCGAAAAACCCGGACGGGAACACCGGGGAGCTGTTTTTT. Residues: CASSYSKNPDGNTGELFF.

Concerning this clonotype: A much larger clone is a single base away; this may be a read error. The chain uses TRBV7-4 and TRBJ1-5; D call uncertain. Germline-derived CDR1 and CDR2 are SGHVT and SQSDAQ. The CDR3 covers 13 residues. As DNA, the CDR3 is TGTGCCAGCAGCTTAGCGCCGGATCCCCCTTTGGATTTT. It translates to CASSLAPDPPLDF.

As for this clonotype: Possible read error: a much larger clone is one base away. This chain uses TRBV7-3 with TRBJ2-7; 11 positions match TRBD1. This CDR3 is built from 15 residues. Germline V gene lookup returns CDR1 SGHTA and CDR2 FQGTGA. CDR3: CANSLWDRGSYEQYF. Written as DNA, the CDR3 is TGTGCCAACAGCTTATGGGACAGGGGGTCCTACGAGCAGTACTTC.

The gene calls are TRBV12-5 and TRBJ1-4; possibly TRBD1 for D (5 bases). Germline CDR1 and CDR2: LGHNT and FRNRAP. The CDR3 spans 17 residues. The V gene lost 4 bases and the J gene lost 0 bases, with 15 bases spanning the gap. This CDR3 reads CASGYSDTPATNEKLFF. The CDR3 DNA reads TGTGCTAGTGGTTATTCGGACACGCCTGCAACTAATGAAAAACTGTTTTTT.

Many counts were recorded for this clonotype. The chain recombines TRBV20-1 with TRBJ2-6; D gene ambiguous. V shed 0 bases and J shed 0 bases, with 6 bases lying between them. This CDR3 contains 15 residues. Germline V gives CDR1 DFQATT, CDR2 SNEGSKA (reference sequence). The CDR3 here is CSARDLPSGANVLTF. CDR3 DNA sequence: TGCAGTGCTAGAGATCTTCCCTCTGGGGCCAACGTCCTGACTTTC.

As regards this clonotype: A read error may produce the germline difference seen at one junction end. The chain links TRBV7-9 to TRBJ1-5, with a weak D call TRBD1 (5 bases). This CDR3 has 15 residues. Germline CDR1 and CDR2: SEHNR and FQNEAQ (reference sequence). The CDR3 DNA reads TGTGTCAGCAGCTCAGGGAGGCAGCCAGGCCAGCCCCAGCATTTT. It specifies CVSSSGRQPGQPQHF.

This clonotype was picked up a small number of times. J is TRBJ2-7 and V is TRBV6-2 or TRBV6-3; possible D gene TRBD1, 5 bases. Trimming removed 5 bases from V and 8 bases from J, with 16 bases in between. CDR3 length: 13 residues. Germline V lookup: CDR1 MNHEY, CDR2 SVGEGT. This chain's CDR3 is CASSQGNRYQQYV. CDR3 bases: TGTGCCAGCAGTCAGGGAAATCGGTACCAGCAGTACGTC.

This clonotype was seen a handful of times. The V gene is TRBV5-4, the J gene TRBJ2-1; D gene uncertain. Germline lookup yields CDR1 SGHNT and CDR2 YYREEE (reference sequence). The V end lost 1 base, the J end lost 3 bases, and 11 bases lay between the germline ends. The CDR3 spans 15 residues. The CDR3 nucleotides read TGTGCCAGCAGCTTGCGGAGAGAGCACTACAATGAGCAGTTCTTC. Translated, it gives CASSLRREHYNEQFF.

This clonotype was seen ten or more times. CDR3 sequence (DNA): TGTGCCAGCAGCTTAGTGGCGGGGGGCTTTGGGAGCTCCTACAATGAGCAGTTCTTC. Protein sequence: CASSLVAGGFGSSYNEQFF. This sequence joins TRBV7-6 and TRBJ2-1, with 8 bases matching TRBD2. The CDR3 contains 19 residues. The V and J ends lost 1 base and 0 bases, in that order; junction bases with no gene match: 11. Germline V CDR1 and CDR2: SGHVS, FNYEAQ. The full variable domain, with the rest looked up from reference TRBV7-6 and TRBJ2-1, is GAGVSQSPRYKVTKRGQDVALRCDPISGHVSLYWYRQALGQGPEFLTYFNYEAQQDKSGLPNDRFSAERPEGSISTLTIQRTEQRDSAMYRCASSLVAGGFGSSYNEQFFGPGTRLTVL.

The V call is TRBV20-1, the J call TRBJ2-1; D could derive from TRBD1 or TRBD2 (6 bases each). CDR1 and CDR2 (germline): DFQATT, SNEGSKA (reference sequence). Trimming took off 8 bases at V and 3 bases at J, with 23 bases between the two ends. The CDR3 is 16 amino acids. In DNA, the CDR3 is TGCAGTCCCCGGGGGCGACCGGGGGAGAACTACAATGAGCAGTTCTTC. Translated, it gives CSPRGRPGENYNEQFF.

At least ten counts were recorded for this clonotype. The chain uses TRBV2 and TRBJ1-2; possibly TRBD1 for D (5 bases). The V gene's germline CDR1 is SNHLY and CDR2 FYNNEI. The CDR3 has 13 amino acids. V shed 11 bases and J shed 8 bases, with 21 bases lying between them. For the CDR3, the DNA is TGTGCCTATAGACGGCAGGGTAAAGACGGCTACACCTTC. This encodes CAYRRQGKDGYTF.

The chain joins TRBV28 to TRBJ2-3; 9 nucleotides align to TRBD2. The CDR3 is 15 residues long. Trimming at V came to 7 bases and at J to 5 bases, leaving 10 bases not matched to a gene. Germline CDR1 reads MDHEN; CDR2 reads SYDVKM. The CDR3 loop is CASNMRGGIGDTQYF. The CDR3 DNA is TGTGCCAGCAATATGCGGGGGGGCATCGGAGATACGCAGTATTTT.

The chain links TRBV25-1 to TRBJ1-1, with D uncertain. Germline-derived CDR1 and CDR2 are MGHDK and SYGVNS. V gave up 1 base and J gave up 0 bases, with 9 bases separating them. CDR3 length: 15 residues. The CDR3 here is CASSESWRVNTEAFF. CDR3 DNA sequence: TGTGCCAGCAGTGAATCTTGGCGAGTGAACACTGAAGCTTTCTTT.

This clonotype came up many times. The V call is TRBV5-8, the J call TRBJ2-4; possibly TRBD2 for D (5 bases). V lost 5 bases and J 4 bases, leaving 10 bases between the germline ends. The germline CDR1 and CDR2 sequences are SGHTS and YDEGEE. The CDR3 is made up of 13 amino acids. The DNA of the CDR3 is TGTGCCAGCAGGCTCGCGGGTAAAAACATTCAGTACTTC. This codes for CASRLAGKNIQYF.

There are a few counts of this clonotype. The chain couples TRBV19 to TRBJ1-1, with D possibly matching TRBD1 (5 bases). Germline CDR1 and CDR2: LNHDA and SQIVND (reference sequence). The length of the CDR3 is 16 residues. V lost 5 bases and J 0 bases, leaving 16 bases between the germline ends. The CDR3 DNA sequence: TGTGCCAGTAGTTTCCGACGACAGACTATGAACACTGAAGCTTTCTTT. It encodes CASSFRRQTMNTEAFF.

This chain connects TRBV10-3 to TRBJ2-7; D unclear. The CDR3 runs 13 residues. Germline lookup yields CDR1 ENHRY and CDR2 SYGVKD. The V gene lost 6 bases and the J gene lost 3 bases, with 12 bases spanning the gap. The CDR3, as DNA: TGTGCCATCAGATCAGGTTCCTTCTACGAGCAGTACTTC. Translating gives CAIRSGSFYEQYF.

The V gene is TRBV7-9, the J gene TRBJ1-1; unclear D gene. V lost 1 base to trimming and J lost 5 bases, with 11 bases between them. The germline V gene has CDR1 SEHNR and CDR2 FQNEAQ (reference sequence). CDR3 length: 14 residues. The CDR3 coding sequence is TGTGCCAGCAGCTTAGGCGGGAGATATACTGAAGCTTTCTTT. This codes for CASSLGGRYTEAFF.